This T cell receptor (beta chain) was sequenced in a study of cytomegalovirus exposure and HLA in healthy donors. Whole-study results and caveats: Reports showed the classifier diagnosing cytomegalovirus status with high specificity and sensitivity. The study reported that TCR beta sequences accurately predicted HLA-A and HLA-B alleles in most subjects. An analysis done earlier found most TCR beta V segments productive about 87% or about 30% of the time.

Amplification used 60 Vbeta primers and 13 Jbeta primers. Assay used: immunoSEQ multiplex PCR; TCRdb lists only in-frame clones, some missing. The sample shows 180,000 or so clones, just over 70% of them seen only once. Points on this clone: Antigen specificity is unknown.

Germline CDR1 reads SGHNT; CDR2 reads YYREEE (reference sequence). V lost 1 base to trimming and J lost 0 bases, with 11 bases between them. This CDR3 contains 15 residues. This TCR was recovered from a human donor in good health. This chain uses TRBV5-4 with TRBJ2-7; D call uncertain. The specimen was PBMCs. The CDR3 region is CASSLMSEYSYEQYF. DNA of the CDR3: TGTGCCAGCAGCTTGATGTCGGAGTACTCCTACGAGCAGTACTTC.